At least ten counts were recorded for the clone carrying this T cell receptor (beta chain). The antigen remains unidentified. CDR1 is DFQATT and CDR2 is SNEGSKA in the germline V gene (reference sequence). The CDR3 runs to 15 residues. Trimming took 6 bases from V and 2 from J, leaving 20 bases between them. Time point specified: persistent/refractory GD, antithyroid drugs over 5 years with positive TRAb. The TCR library was prepared using RNA isolated from PBMCs. Collection of peripheral blood (roughly 9 milliliters) was done using EDTA tubes. This specimen comes from a study of regulatory T cells in long-lasting Graves disease. Points from the study as a whole: Newly diagnosed Graves' patients had higher TCR diversity than persistent ones.

HTBI primers from iRepertoire and Arm-PCR of CDR3 regions yielded the TCR beta libraries. TCRdb called the multiplex PCR reads again in MiXCR, with one record for every CDR3 protein. Counted here are some 420,000 distinct CDR3 sequences, approximately 22% occurring once; the ten biggest clones make up less than 15%. V is TRBV20-1 and J is TRBJ2-7; D may be TRBD2 (6 bases). The sequence was obtained from a female donor with Graves disease. The specimen comprised peripheral blood mononuclear cells (PBMCs), sampled when the disease was refractory, from a patient treated with antithyroid drugs. The CDR3 sequence: CSALVAAGITYEQYF. The CDR3 DNA follows: TGCAGTGCCCTTGTAGCGGCGGGGATCACCTACGAGCAGTACTTC.